The 7 T cell receptor beta chains in this list originate from one sample, sequenced in a study of early T cells in non-severe SARS-CoV-2 infection. TCRdb reprocessed the 5' RACE reads with MiXCR, giving one entry per CDR3 protein. The table lists under 80,000 distinct CDR3 sequences, under 14% of them singletons. Sequencing used whole blood. Receptors were obtained from an adult who was a healthcare worker with PCR-confirmed SARS-CoV-2 infection or an uninfected control (not recorded which).

This clonotype appeared many times. Sequence at one end of the junction differs from germline and may be a read error. CDR3 nucleotide sequence: TGTGCCAGCAGTAGCCAGGGGTATGACTACACCTTC. It is translated as CASSSQGYDYTF. The chain is built from TRBV12-3 or TRBV12-4 and TRBJ1-2; TRBD1 is a possible D gene (6 bases). The CDR3 is 12 residues long.

This clonotype appeared many times. The chain carries TRBV2 and TRBJ2-1, with 8 bases fitting TRBD1. This CDR3 comprises 16 residues. Germline CDR1 is SNHLY and CDR2 is FYNNEI. V trimming: 1 base; J trimming: 4 bases; junction bases outside the gene matches: 6. DNA for the CDR3: TGTGCCAGCAGTGAAGGTGCAGGGGGCGAGTACAATGAGCAGTTCTTC. Amino acid sequence: CASSEGAGGEYNEQFF.

The CDR3 bases are TGTGCCAGTAGTAGGTTCGGTGGAAATGAAAAACTGTTTTTT. Its protein product is CASSRFGGNEKLFF. This sequence joins TRBV19 and TRBJ1-4; D remains ambiguous. Trimming stripped 4 bases from V and 5 bases from J, with 11 bases between. The V gene's germline CDR1 is LNHDA and CDR2 SQIVND (reference sequence). The CDR3 runs 14 residues.

This CDR3 is CASSPAQYSHSPLHF. In DNA, the CDR3 is TGTGCCAGCAGTCCGGCGCAGTACAGCCATTCACCCCTCCACTTT. V is TRBV28 and J is TRBJ1-6; unclear D gene. V lost 5 bases to trimming and J lost 8 bases, with 16 bases between them. Germline V gene lookup returns CDR1 MDHEN and CDR2 SYDVKM. This CDR3 spans 15 amino acids.

The chain couples TRBV9 to TRBJ2-7; D possibly matches TRBD1 or TRBD2 (5 bases each). This CDR3 has 14 residues. V lost 0 bases to trimming and J lost 6 bases, with 13 bases between them. Germline V lookup: CDR1 SGDLS, CDR2 YYNGEE. The chain's CDR3 is CASSVAPGTSEQYF. The CDR3 coding sequence is TGTGCCAGCAGCGTAGCCCCCGGGACGAGCGAGCAGTACTTC.

This clonotype was counted between two and nine times. CDR3 region: CASSPPPYNEQFF. Here the CDR3 DNA reads TGTGCCAGCAGCCCACCGCCGTACAATGAGCAGTTCTTC. The V call is TRBV7-2, the J call TRBJ2-1; D gene uncertain. The CDR3 runs to 13 residues. From germline, CDR1 is SGHTA and CDR2 FQGNSA. V gave up 5 bases and J gave up 4 bases, with 9 bases separating them.

This clonotype was seen at least ten times. The V and J genes are TRBV4-2 and TRBJ2-3, with 10 bases matching TRBD2. This CDR3 spans 16 amino acids. Trimming took 4 bases from V and 4 from J; bases not matched to a gene: 8. The germline V gene encodes CDR1 LGHNA and CDR2 YNFKEQ. Here the CDR3 reads CASSPKRGGGADTQYF. CDR3 DNA: TGTGCCAGCAGCCCTAAGCGGGGGGGCGGCGCAGATACGCAGTATTTT.